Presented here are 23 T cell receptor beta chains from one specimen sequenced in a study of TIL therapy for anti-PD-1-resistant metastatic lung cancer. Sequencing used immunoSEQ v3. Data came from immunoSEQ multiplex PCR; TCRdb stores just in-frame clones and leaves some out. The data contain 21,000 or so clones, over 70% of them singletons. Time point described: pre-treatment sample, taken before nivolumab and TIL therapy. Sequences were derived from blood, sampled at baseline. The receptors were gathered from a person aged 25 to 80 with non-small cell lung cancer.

The CDR3 DNA reads TGTGCCAGTATTGGCCCGGGACAGGGGTCCTACGAGCAGTACTTC. Translated, it gives CASIGPGQGSYEQYF. V is TRBV19 and J is TRBJ2-5; TRBD1 agrees at 10 bases. Judging by the DNA end, TRBJ2-7 fits better; the J call may be wrong. Germline assignment: CDR1 LNHDA and CDR2 SQIVND (reference sequence). CDR3 length: 15 residues.

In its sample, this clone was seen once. The CDR3 nucleotides read TGTGCCAGCAGCTTAGAACAGAACACCGGGGAGCTGTTTTTT. It codes for CASSLEQNTGELFF. V gene TRBV7-9 combines with J gene TRBJ2-2; no clear D gene. Trimming cost V 1 base and J 1 base, with 4 bases left between them. This CDR3 region has 14 residues. Germline V CDR1 and CDR2: SEHNR, FQNEAQ (reference sequence).

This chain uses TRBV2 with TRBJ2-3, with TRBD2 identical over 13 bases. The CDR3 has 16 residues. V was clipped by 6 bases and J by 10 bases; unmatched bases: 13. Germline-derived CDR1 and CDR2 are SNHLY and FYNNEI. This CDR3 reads CASRLGLAGVRLSQYF. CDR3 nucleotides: TGTGCCAGCAGACTCGGACTAGCGGGGGTTCGGTTATCGCAGTATTTT.

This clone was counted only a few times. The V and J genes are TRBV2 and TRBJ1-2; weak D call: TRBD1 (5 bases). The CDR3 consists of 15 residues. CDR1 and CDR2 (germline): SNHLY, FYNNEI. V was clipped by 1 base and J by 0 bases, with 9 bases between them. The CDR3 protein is CASSEVTVTNYGYTF. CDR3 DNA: TGTGCCAGCAGTGAAGTGACAGTTACTAACTATGGCTACACCTTC.

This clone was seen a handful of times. The CDR3, as DNA: TGTGCCAACGGACGGATCACAGATACGCAGTATTTT. Its translation: CANGRITDTQYF. V is TRBV2 and J is TRBJ2-3; unclear D gene. The CDR3 has 12 residues. From germline, CDR1 is SNHLY and CDR2 FYNNEI. Trimming cost V 10 bases and J 2 bases, with 10 bases left between them.

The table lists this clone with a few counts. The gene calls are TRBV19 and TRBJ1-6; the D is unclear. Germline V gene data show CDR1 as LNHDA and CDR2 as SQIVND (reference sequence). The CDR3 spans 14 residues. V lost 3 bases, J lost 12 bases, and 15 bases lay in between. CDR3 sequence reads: CASSISGSWGPLHF. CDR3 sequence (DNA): TGTGCCAGTAGTATTTCCGGGTCTTGGGGACCCCTCCACTTT.

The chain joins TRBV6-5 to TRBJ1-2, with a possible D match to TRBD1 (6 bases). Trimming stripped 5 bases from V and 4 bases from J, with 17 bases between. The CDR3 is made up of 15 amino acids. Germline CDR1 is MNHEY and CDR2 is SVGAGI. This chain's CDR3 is CASSPTGMSIYGYTF. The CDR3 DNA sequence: TGTGCCAGCAGTCCTACAGGGATGTCGATCTATGGCTACACCTTC.

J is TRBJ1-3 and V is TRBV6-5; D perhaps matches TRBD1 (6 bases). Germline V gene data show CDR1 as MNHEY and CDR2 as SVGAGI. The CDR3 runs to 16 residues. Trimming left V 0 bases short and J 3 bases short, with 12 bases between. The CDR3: CASSYSTQGGGNTIYF. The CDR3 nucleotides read TGTGCCAGCAGTTACTCAACCCAAGGGGGTGGAAACACCATATATTTT.

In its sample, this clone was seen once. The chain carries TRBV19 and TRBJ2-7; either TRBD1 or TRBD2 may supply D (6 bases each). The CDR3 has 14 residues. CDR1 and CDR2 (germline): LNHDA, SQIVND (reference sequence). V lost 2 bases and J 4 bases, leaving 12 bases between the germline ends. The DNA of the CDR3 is TGTGCCAGTAGTATATCGGGGGCTGGTTACGAGCAGTACTTC. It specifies CASSISGAGYEQYF.

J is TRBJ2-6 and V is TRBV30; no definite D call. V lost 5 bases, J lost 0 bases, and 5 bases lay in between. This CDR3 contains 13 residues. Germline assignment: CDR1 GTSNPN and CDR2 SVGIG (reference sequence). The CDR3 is CAWGTSGANVLTF. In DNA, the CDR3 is TGTGCCTGGGGAACCTCTGGGGCCAACGTCCTGACTTTC.

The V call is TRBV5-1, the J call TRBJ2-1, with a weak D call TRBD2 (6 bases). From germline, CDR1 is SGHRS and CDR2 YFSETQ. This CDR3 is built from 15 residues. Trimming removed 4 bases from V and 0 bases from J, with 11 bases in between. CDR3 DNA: TGCGCCAGCAGCCAGAGCGGGCCCTCCTACAATGAGCAGTTCTTC. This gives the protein CASSQSGPSYNEQFF.

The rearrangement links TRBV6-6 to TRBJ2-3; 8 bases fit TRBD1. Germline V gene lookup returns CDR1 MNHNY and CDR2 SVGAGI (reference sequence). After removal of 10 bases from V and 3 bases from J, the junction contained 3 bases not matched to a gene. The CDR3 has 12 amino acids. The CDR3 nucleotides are TGTGCCATCCAGGGGGCGACAGATACGCAGTATTTT. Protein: CAIQGATDTQYF.

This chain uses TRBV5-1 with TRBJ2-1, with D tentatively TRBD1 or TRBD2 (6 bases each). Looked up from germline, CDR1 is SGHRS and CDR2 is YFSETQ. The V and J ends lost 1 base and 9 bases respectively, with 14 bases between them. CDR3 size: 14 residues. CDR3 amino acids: CASSLRQEGSEQFF. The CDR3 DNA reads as TGCGCCAGCAGCTTGAGACAGGAGGGGAGTGAGCAGTTCTTC.

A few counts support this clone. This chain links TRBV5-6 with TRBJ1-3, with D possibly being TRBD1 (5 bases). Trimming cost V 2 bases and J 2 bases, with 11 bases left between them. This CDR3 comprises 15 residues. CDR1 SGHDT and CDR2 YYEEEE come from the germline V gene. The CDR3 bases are TGTGCCAGCAGCTTCCGGGGCCCGCCTGGAAACACCATATATTTT. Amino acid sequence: CASSFRGPPGNTIYF.

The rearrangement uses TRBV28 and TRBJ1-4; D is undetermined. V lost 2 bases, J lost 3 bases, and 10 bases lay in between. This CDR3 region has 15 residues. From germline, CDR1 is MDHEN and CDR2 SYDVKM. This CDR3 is CASSLGDAPNEKLFF. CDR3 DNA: TGTGCCAGCAGTTTAGGAGATGCACCTAATGAAAAACTGTTTTTT.

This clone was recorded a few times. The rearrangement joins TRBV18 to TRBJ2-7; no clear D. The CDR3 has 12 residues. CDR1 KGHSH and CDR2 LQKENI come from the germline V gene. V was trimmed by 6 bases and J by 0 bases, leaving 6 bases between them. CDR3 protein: CASSLFSYEQYF. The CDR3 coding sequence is TGTGCCAGCTCCCTCTTCTCCTACGAGCAGTACTTC.

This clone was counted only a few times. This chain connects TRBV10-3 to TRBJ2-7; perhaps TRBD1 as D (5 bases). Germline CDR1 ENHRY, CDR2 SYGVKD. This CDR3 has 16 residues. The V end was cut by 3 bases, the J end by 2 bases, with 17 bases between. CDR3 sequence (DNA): TGTGCCATCAGTGACGGTCCGGAATCAGGGACCTACGAGCAGTACTTC. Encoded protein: CAISDGPESGTYEQYF.

CDR3 amino acids: CASSYNEQFF. The CDR3 coding sequence is TGTGCCAGCAGTTACAATGAGCAGTTCTTC. The gene calls are TRBV28 and TRBJ2-1; the D is unclear. The germline V gene encodes CDR1 MDHEN and CDR2 SYDVKM. This CDR3 is 10 amino acids long. Trimming took 4 bases from V and 5 from J, leaving 0 bases between them.

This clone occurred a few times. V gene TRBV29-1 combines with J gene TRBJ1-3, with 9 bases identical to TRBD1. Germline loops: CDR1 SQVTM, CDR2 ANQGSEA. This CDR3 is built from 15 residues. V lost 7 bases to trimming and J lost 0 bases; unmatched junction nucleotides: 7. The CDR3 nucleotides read TGCAGCGCAGGGACAGGGACCTACTCTGGAAACACCATATATTTT. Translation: CSAGTGTYSGNTIYF.

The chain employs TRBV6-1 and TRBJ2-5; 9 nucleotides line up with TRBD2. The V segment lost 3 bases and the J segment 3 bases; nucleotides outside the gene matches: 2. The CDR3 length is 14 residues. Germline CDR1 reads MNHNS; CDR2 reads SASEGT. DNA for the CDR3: TGTGCCAGCAGTGAGCTAGCGGGAAAAGAGACCCAGTACTTC. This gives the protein CASSELAGKETQYF.

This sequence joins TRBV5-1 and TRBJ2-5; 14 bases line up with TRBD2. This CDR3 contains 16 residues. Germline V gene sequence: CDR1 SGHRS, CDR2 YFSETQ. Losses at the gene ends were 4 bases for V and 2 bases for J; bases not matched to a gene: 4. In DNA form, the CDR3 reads TGCGCCAGCAGCCCGGGACTAGCGGGAGCGCAAGAGACCCAGTACTTC. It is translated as CASSPGLAGAQETQYF.

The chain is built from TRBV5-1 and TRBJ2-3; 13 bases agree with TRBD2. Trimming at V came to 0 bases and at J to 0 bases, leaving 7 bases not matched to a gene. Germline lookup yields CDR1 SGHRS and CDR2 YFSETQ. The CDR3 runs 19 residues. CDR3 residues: CASSLGRLAGGISTDTQYF. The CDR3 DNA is TGCGCCAGCAGCTTGGGGAGACTAGCGGGGGGAATAAGCACAGATACGCAGTATTTT.

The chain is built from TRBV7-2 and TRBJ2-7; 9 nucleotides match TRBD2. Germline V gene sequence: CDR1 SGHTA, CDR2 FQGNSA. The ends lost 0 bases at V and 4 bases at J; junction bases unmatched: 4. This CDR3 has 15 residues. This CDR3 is CASSLALAGTYEQYF. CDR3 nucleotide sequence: TGTGCCAGCAGCTTAGCCCTAGCGGGGACGTACGAGCAGTACTTC.